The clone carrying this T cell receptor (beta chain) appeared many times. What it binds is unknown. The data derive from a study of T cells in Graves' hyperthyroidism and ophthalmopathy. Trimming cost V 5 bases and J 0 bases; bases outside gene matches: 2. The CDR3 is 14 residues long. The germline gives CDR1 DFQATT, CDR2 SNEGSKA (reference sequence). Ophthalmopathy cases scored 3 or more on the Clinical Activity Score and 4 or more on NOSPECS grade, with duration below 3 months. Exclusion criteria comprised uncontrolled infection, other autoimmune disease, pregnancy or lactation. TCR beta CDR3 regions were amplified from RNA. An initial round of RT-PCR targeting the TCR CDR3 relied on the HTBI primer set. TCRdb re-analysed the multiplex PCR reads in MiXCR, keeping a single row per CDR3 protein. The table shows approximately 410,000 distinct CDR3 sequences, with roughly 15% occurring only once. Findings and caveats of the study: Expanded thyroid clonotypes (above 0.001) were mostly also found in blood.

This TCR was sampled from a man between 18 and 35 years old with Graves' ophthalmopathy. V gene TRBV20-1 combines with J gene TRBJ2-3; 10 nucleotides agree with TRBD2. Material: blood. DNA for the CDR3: TGCAGTGCTTTAGCGGGGGGTAGCACAGATACGCAGTATTTT. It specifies CSALAGGSTDTQYF.